These 23 T cell receptor beta chains were all obtained from the same sample, sequenced in a study of blood T cell repertoires in COVID-19. The data were produced by immunoSEQ multiplex PCR, yet TCRdb's version contains in-frame clones alone and is incomplete. The sample consists of under 200,000 clones, under 90% of them appearing once. Sequenced input: PBMCs or T cells enriched from blood (not recorded which). The receptors were sampled from a man aged 55 to 69 who had recovered from COVID-19.

The gene calls are TRBV28 and TRBJ2-7; TRBD1 is a possible D gene (5 bases). Germline CDR1 reads MDHEN; CDR2 reads SYDVKM. With 5 bases removed from V and 1 base from J, the gap between germline ends came to 12 bases. The CDR3 is 14 amino acids. CDR3 DNA sequence: TGTGCCAGCAGTCAGGCAGGGCAATCCTACGAGCAGTACTTC. This sequence encodes CASSQAGQSYEQYF. Supplemented by reference TRBV28 and TRBJ2-7, the full variable domain reads DVKVTQSSRYLVKRTGEKVFLECVQDMDHENMFWYRQDPGLGLRLIYFSYDVKMKEKGDIPEGYSVSREKKERFSLILESASTNQTSMYLCASSQAGQSYEQYFGPGTRLTVT.

The J gene is TRBJ2-7, the V gene TRBV5-5; weak D call: TRBD2 (6 bases). CDR1 is SGHKS, CDR2 YYEKEE, per germline (reference sequence). CDR3 length: 13 amino acids. Between the trimmed V and J ends, which lost 5 bases and 2 bases, there was a span of 11 bases. For the CDR3, the DNA is TGTGCCAGCAGTTACGGAGGGACCTACGAGCAGTACTTC. As protein: CASSYGGTYEQYF.

The J gene is TRBJ2-5, the V gene TRBV14; the D gene is possibly TRBD2 (6 bases). Germline assignment: CDR1 SGHDN and CDR2 FVKESK. The CDR3 is 13 residues long. V was cut by 3 bases and J by 8 bases, with 13 bases left in between. The CDR3 sequence is CASSHQTRSTQYF. The DNA of the CDR3 is TGTGCCAGCAGCCACCAGACTAGGAGCACCCAGTACTTC.

This chain links TRBV19 with TRBJ2-5, with 10 bases that match TRBD1. Germline V lookup: CDR1 LNHDA, CDR2 SQIVND (reference sequence). Germline trimming cut 6 bases from V and 7 bases from J; bases unmatched to any gene: 2. The CDR3 loop spans 12 amino acids. The CDR3 coding sequence is TGTGCCAGTAGCCGGGACAGGGGGACCCAGTACTTC. Amino acid sequence: CASSRDRGTQYF.

The chain joins TRBV28 to TRBJ1-5, with D perhaps TRBD1 (5 bases). CDR3 size: 15 residues. V lost 10 bases, J lost 4 bases, and 20 bases lay in between. Germline V CDR1 and CDR2: MDHEN, SYDVKM. The CDR3 DNA reads as TGTGCCACCCCATCCCGGGGGGGGAAAAATCAGCCCCAGCATTTT. Its translation is CATPSRGGKNQPQHF.

This chain uses TRBV3-1 (or the pseudogene TRBV3-2) with TRBJ1-4; 9 nucleotides align to TRBD1. The germline CDR1 and CDR2 sequences are LGHDT and YNNKEL (reference sequence). V lost 3 bases and J lost 8; bases outside the gene matches: 7. CDR3 size: 15 residues. The DNA of the CDR3 is TGTGCCAGCAGCCATAGACAGGGGGGGAAGGAAAAACTGTTTTTT. It translates to CASSHRQGGKEKLFF.

CDR3 region: CASSIVGQRANTEAFF. The CDR3 DNA sequence: TGTGCCAGTAGTATAGTGGGGCAACGGGCGAACACTGAAGCTTTCTTT. The chain joins TRBV19 to TRBJ1-1; D perhaps matches TRBD1 (5 bases). V was trimmed by 1 base and J by 1 base, leaving 13 bases between them. This CDR3 is built from 16 residues. The germline V gene has CDR1 LNHDA and CDR2 SQIVND (reference sequence).

This clone was found once. The chain uses TRBV11-1 and TRBJ1-1, with D hard to call. CDR1 and CDR2 from the germline V gene are SGHAT and FQDESV (reference sequence). The CDR3 covers 15 residues. V gave up 1 base and J gave up 3 bases, with 12 bases separating them. The CDR3 loop is CASSLVGRRDTEAFF. CDR3 in DNA: TGTGCCAGCAGCTTAGTGGGCAGGCGCGACACTGAAGCTTTCTTT.

This chain joins TRBV5-5 and TRBJ2-7; TRBD1 matches at 9 bases. The germline CDR1 and CDR2 sequences are SGHKS and YYEKEE (reference sequence). This CDR3 is 18 amino acids long. V trimming: 4 bases; J trimming: 2 bases; junction bases outside the gene matches: 16. The CDR3: CASSPTFRDRVRAYEQYF. The CDR3 coding sequence is TGTGCCAGCAGCCCGACATTCCGGGACAGGGTAAGGGCCTACGAGCAGTACTTC.

The chain combines TRBV18 with TRBJ2-2; 11 nucleotides line up with TRBD1. This CDR3 region has 16 residues. J gave up 2 bases and V 7 bases, and 6 bases lay outside the gene matches. Germline V gene sequence: CDR1 KGHSH, CDR2 LQKENI. For the CDR3, the DNA is TGTGCCAGCTATACCGGGACAGGGGGAAACACCGGGGAGCTGTTTTTT. Protein product: CASYTGTGGNTGELFF.

The chain couples TRBV5-1 to TRBJ1-5; the match to TRBD1 covers 7 bases. V gave up 5 bases and J gave up 4 bases; unmatched junction bases: 6. The CDR3 is 14 amino acids. CDR1 and CDR2 from the germline V gene are SGHRS and YFSETQ. The CDR3 here is CASSPGQNNQPQHF. The CDR3 nucleotides read TGCGCCAGCAGTCCGGGACAGAATAATCAGCCCCAGCATTTT.

This chain joins TRBV15 and TRBJ1-1; a possible D gene is TRBD1 (5 bases). This CDR3 has 14 amino acids. The V and J ends lost 3 bases and 6 bases respectively, with 14 bases between them. Germline V gene sequence: CDR1 LNHNV, CDR2 YYDKDF (reference sequence). The CDR3 here is CATSRVPPGAEAFF. For the CDR3, the DNA is TGTGCCACCAGCAGGGTACCCCCGGGGGCTGAAGCTTTCTTT.

CDR3 DNA sequence: TGTGCCAGCAGTTTGAAGCAGCTTAGGGACAGGGTCCACGAGCAGTACTTC. Protein: CASSLKQLRDRVHEQYF. V is TRBV27 and J is TRBJ2-7, with TRBD1 matching 9 bases. Germline V gene sequence: CDR1 MNHEY, CDR2 SMNVEV (reference sequence). Trimming at V came to 3 bases and at J to 5 bases, leaving 14 bases not matched to a gene. This CDR3 spans 17 amino acids.

V usage is TRBV2 and J usage is TRBJ2-7, with 8 bases that match TRBD2. In germline, CDR1 is SNHLY, CDR2 FYNNEI. The CDR3 contains 14 residues. Trimming removed 7 bases from V and 5 bases from J; junction bases left unmatched: 10. CDR3 bases: TGTGCCAGCATCCCGGGGCTAGCGGGCGACGAGCAGTACTTC. Its protein is CASIPGLAGDEQYF.

For this clone: Other nucleotide sequences in the sample specify the same CDR3. This chain links TRBV5-1 with TRBJ1-1; possibly TRBD1 for D (5 bases). V lost 1 base and J lost 1, with 8 bases in between. The CDR3 consists of 14 residues. The V gene's germline CDR1 is SGHRS and CDR2 YFSETQ. CDR3 DNA: TGCGCCAGCAGCTTGCCAACAGGGAACACTGAAGCTTTCTTT. Encoded protein: CASSLPTGNTEAFF.

The chain has TRBV15 and TRBJ2-1; possible D gene TRBD2, 5 bases. The CDR3 covers 16 residues. CDR1 is LNHNV, CDR2 YYDKDF, per germline (reference sequence). Trimming took 1 base from V and 1 from J, leaving 11 bases between them. CDR3 DNA: TGTGCCACCAGCAGAGCTTCCCGGGGTTCCTACAATGAGCAGTTCTTC. It yields the protein CATSRASRGSYNEQFF.

The V gene is TRBV12-3 or TRBV12-4, the J gene TRBJ1-1; D uncertain. Trimming stripped 10 bases from V and 11 bases from J, with 20 bases between. The CDR3 contains 12 residues. CDR3 DNA: TGTGCCACCCGCGCAGCAGGATCCGGTGCTTTCTTT. It specifies CATRAAGSGAFF.

This sequence joins TRBV4-2 and TRBJ1-2; D is uncertain. The CDR3 runs 17 residues. Between the trimmed V and J ends, which lost 0 bases and 0 bases, there was a span of 14 bases. Per the germline V gene, CDR1 is LGHNA and CDR2 is YNFKEQ. CDR3 region: CASSQDAFTPANYGYTF. The CDR3 DNA is TGTGCCAGCAGCCAAGACGCTTTTACACCCGCTAACTATGGCTACACCTTC.

The J gene is TRBJ1-2, the V gene TRBV10-2; 8 bases fit TRBD1. The CDR3 consists of 15 residues. V dropped 2 bases and J dropped 4; count of bases not matched to a gene: 6. Germline CDR1 reads WSHSY; CDR2 reads SAAADI. CDR3 in amino acids: CASSERTGLSYGYTF. The CDR3 nucleotides read TGCGCCAGCAGTGAGAGGACAGGGCTAAGCTATGGCTACACCTTC.

DNA of the CDR3: TGTGCCAGCAGTTTAAGGCAGGGGAATCAGCCCCAGCATTTT. It yields the protein CASSLRQGNQPQHF. This chain uses TRBV27 with TRBJ1-5; tentative D call: TRBD1 (6 bases). Germline values: CDR1 MNHEY, CDR2 SMNVEV (reference sequence). The CDR3 contains 14 residues. With 2 bases removed from V and 4 bases from J, the gap between germline ends came to 9 bases.

CDR3 residues: CASSYLQGGGVTEAFF. The CDR3 coding sequence is TGTGCCAGCAGTTACCTTCAAGGAGGGGGCGTCACTGAAGCTTTCTTT. The chain carries TRBV6-5 and TRBJ1-1; TRBD1 matches at 7 bases. In germline, CDR1 is MNHEY, CDR2 SVGAGI. The CDR3 runs to 16 residues. V trimming: 2 bases; J trimming: 4 bases; junction bases outside the gene matches: 10.

The CDR3 reads CASNIGQGLEAFF. In nucleotides, the CDR3 is TGTGCCAGCAACATTGGACAGGGCCTCGAAGCTTTCTTT. The chain combines TRBV2 with TRBJ1-1, with 8 positions matching TRBD1. Looked up from germline, CDR1 is SNHLY and CDR2 is FYNNEI. The V and J ends lost 7 bases and 8 bases, in that order; junction bases with no gene match: 9. CDR3 length: 13 residues.

This CDR3 reads CASSDSTRGVLGQPQHF. DNA of the CDR3: TGTGCCAGCAGTGACTCGACAAGGGGCGTGCTAGGTCAGCCCCAGCATTTT. The chain recombines TRBV6-4 with TRBJ1-5; a weak D match, TRBD1 (5 bases). V gave up 0 bases and J gave up 6 bases, with 18 bases separating them. There are 17 residues in the CDR3. CDR1 and CDR2 from the germline V gene are MRHNA and SNTAGT.